Below are 14 T cell receptor beta chains sequenced from a single sample in a study of control samples from healthy donors and cancer patients. Some clones are missing from TCRdb's copy, which holds only in-frame ones; the method was immunoSEQ multiplex PCR. The table includes about 160,000 clones, approximately 90% detected once. The sequenced sample consisted of blood. These receptors were collected from a young woman in good health.

This sequence joins TRBV28 and TRBJ2-7; TRBD1 aligns across 10 bases. The germline CDR1 and CDR2 sequences are MDHEN and SYDVKM. The CDR3 runs to 15 residues. V shed 5 bases and J 5 bases; nucleotides not matched to a gene: 9. The CDR3 bases are TGTGCCAGCAGTACACCGGGACAGGGGTCCCACGAGCAGTACTTC. It translates to CASSTPGQGSHEQYF.

The gene calls are TRBV6-5 and TRBJ1-1; D gene ambiguous. This CDR3 is built from 13 residues. Germline V gene data show CDR1 as MNHEY and CDR2 as SVGAGI. Trimming shortened V by 3 bases and J by 8 bases, and 13 bases separated the two germline ends. CDR3 coding DNA: TGTGCCAGCAGTTATGGAGAGCAAATAGAAGCTTTCTTT. The encoded protein is CASSYGEQIEAFF.

The genes are TRBV21-1 and TRBJ2-2; the D segment call TRBD2 is taken from the table without a DNA check. TRBV21-1 is tagged as a pseudogene. This CDR3 has 20 residues. The CDR3 protein is CASSKAHSGTSGRDTGELFF. The CDR3 region has the DNA TGTGCCAGCAGCAAAGCGCACTCCGGGACTAGCGGGAGAGACACCGGGGAGCTGTTTTTT.

The chain is built from TRBV5-1 and TRBJ2-7, with TRBD1 matching 7 bases. Trimming at V came to 3 bases and at J to 3 bases, leaving 9 bases not matched to a gene. The germline gives CDR1 SGHRS, CDR2 YFSETQ. CDR3 size: 15 residues. The DNA of the CDR3 is TGCGCCAGCAGCTCAACGAACAGGGGAGTCTACGAGCAGTACTTC. This translates into CASSSTNRGVYEQYF.

This clone has a single count. This rearrangement joins TRBV4-3 to TRBJ2-2, with D maybe TRBD2 (5 bases). The length of the CDR3 is 15 residues. Trimming removed 6 bases at V and 1 base at J, with 12 bases between. Germline lookup yields CDR1 LGHNA and CDR2 YSLEER. CDR3 DNA: TGCGCCAGCAGACGCGACTACCGGAACACCGGGGAGCTGTTTTTT. Translating it yields CASRRDYRNTGELFF.

For the CDR3, the DNA is TGTGGGACAGGGAAGCGGAGTAGCTCCTATAATTCACCCCTCCACTTT. As protein: CGTGKRSSSYNSPLHF. The chain recombines TRBV28 with TRBJ1-6; 8 bases match TRBD1. Per germline, CDR1 MDHEN and CDR2 SYDVKM. There are 16 residues in the CDR3.

The V call is TRBV27, the J call TRBJ2-6, with D possibly matching TRBD2 (6 bases). CDR3 length: 17 residues. Trimming pared 3 bases from V and 2 bases from J, leaving 14 bases between. Per the germline V gene, CDR1 is MNHEY and CDR2 is SMNVEV (reference sequence). CDR3 nucleotides: TGTGCCAGCAGTTTGGAGGGGCAAGTGGCTGGGGCCAACGTCCTGACTTTC. It yields the protein CASSLEGQVAGANVLTF.

The gene calls are TRBV27 and TRBJ1-1; D remains unclear. The germline V and J ends were trimmed by 6 bases and 4 bases, with 12 bases remaining between them. The CDR3 has 13 amino acids. Germline CDR1 MNHEY, CDR2 SMNVEV (reference sequence). The CDR3 region is CASRVGGSTEAFF. In DNA, the CDR3 is TGTGCCAGCAGGGTTGGAGGGAGCACTGAAGCTTTCTTT.

Only one count was recorded for this clone. The V call is TRBV28, the J call TRBJ2-5; tentatively, D is TRBD2 (5 bases). Germline V gene sequence: CDR1 MDHEN, CDR2 SYDVKM. This CDR3 is built from 12 residues. The V end lost 8 bases, the J end lost 4 bases, and 11 bases lay between the germline ends. In DNA form, the CDR3 reads TGTGCCAGCGGAAGCGGAGTAGAGACCCAGTACTTC. Translated, it gives CASGSGVETQYF.

CDR3 in DNA: TGCGCCAGCAGCGCCGTGGCGGGAGGGTTAGTCGTAGGTGAGCAGTTCTTC. It yields the protein CASSAVAGGLVVGEQFF. The chain employs TRBV5-1 and TRBJ2-1; 9 bases are shared with TRBD2. The V and J ends lost 4 bases and 9 bases, in that order; junction bases with no gene match: 17. From germline, CDR1 is SGHRS and CDR2 YFSETQ. This CDR3 has 17 amino acids.

DNA of the CDR3: TGTGCCAGCAGCTTAGCCGGGGGGACAGATACGCAGTATTTT. Amino acid sequence: CASSLAGGTDTQYF. The J gene is TRBJ2-3, the V gene TRBV11-2; 7 bases align to TRBD2. The length of the CDR3 is 14 residues. From germline, CDR1 is SGHAT and CDR2 FQNNGV. V was clipped by 1 base and J by 3 bases; unmatched bases: 1.

The chain combines TRBV29-1 with TRBJ2-1; D perhaps matches TRBD2 (5 bases). CDR3 length: 15 residues. Per germline, CDR1 SQVTM and CDR2 ANQGSEA. Trimming removed 5 bases at V and 0 bases at J, with 14 bases between. CDR3 DNA sequence: TGCAGCGTTACTACTGGACTGACCTCCTACAATGAGCAGTTCTTC. Its protein is CSVTTGLTSYNEQFF.

This clone was seen a single time. V usage is TRBV12-2 and J usage is TRBJ2-5; no check of the table's D call, TRBD1, against the DNA was made. TRBV12-2 is an annotated pseudogene. The CDR3 runs 16 residues. The DNA of the CDR3 is TGTGCAAGTCGCTCCGGGCCCGGGACATGCCAAGAGACCCAGTACTTC. Protein: CASRSGPGTCQETQYF.

The chain joins TRBV30 to TRBJ2-1; no reliable D call. The ends were cut back, 3 bases at V and 4 bases at J, with 7 bases in the middle. This CDR3 spans 12 amino acids. The germline gives CDR1 GTSNPN, CDR2 SVGIG (reference sequence). Here the CDR3 DNA reads TGTGCCTGGAGGTTGGTTTACAATGAGCAGTTCTTC. Translation gives CAWRLVYNEQFF.